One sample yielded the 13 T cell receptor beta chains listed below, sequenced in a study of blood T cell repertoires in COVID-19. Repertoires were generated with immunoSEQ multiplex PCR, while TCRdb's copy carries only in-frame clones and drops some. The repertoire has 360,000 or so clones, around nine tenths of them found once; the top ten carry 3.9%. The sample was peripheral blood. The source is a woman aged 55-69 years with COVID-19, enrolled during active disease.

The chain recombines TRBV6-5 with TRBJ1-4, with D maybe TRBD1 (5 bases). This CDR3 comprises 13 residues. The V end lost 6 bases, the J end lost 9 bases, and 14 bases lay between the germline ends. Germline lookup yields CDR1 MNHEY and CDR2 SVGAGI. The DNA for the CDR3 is TGTGCCAGCAGACCGCCGGGACTTAAAAAACTGTTTTTT. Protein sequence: CASRPPGLKKLFF.

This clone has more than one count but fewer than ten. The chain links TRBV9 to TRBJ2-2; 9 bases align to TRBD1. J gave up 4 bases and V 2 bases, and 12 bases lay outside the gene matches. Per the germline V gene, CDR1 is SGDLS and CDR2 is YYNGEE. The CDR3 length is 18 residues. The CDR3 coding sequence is TGTGCCAGCAGCGTCCCCGGGGGACAGGGTAGGAGCACCGGGGAGCTGTTTTTT. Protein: CASSVPGGQGRSTGELFF.

CDR3 DNA: TGTGCCAGCAGCTTAGACCAATACGAGCAGTACTTC. It specifies CASSLDQYEQYF. The chain is built from TRBV11-2 and TRBJ2-7; no clear D. Trimming took off 0 bases at V and 4 bases at J, with 4 bases between the two ends. The germline V gene encodes CDR1 SGHAT and CDR2 FQNNGV. CDR3 size: 12 residues.

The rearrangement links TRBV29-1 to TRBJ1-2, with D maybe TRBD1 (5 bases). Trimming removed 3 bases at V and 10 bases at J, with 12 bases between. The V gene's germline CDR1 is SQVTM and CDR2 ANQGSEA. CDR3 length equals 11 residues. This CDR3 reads CSVDRESSYTF. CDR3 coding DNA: TGCAGCGTTGACAGGGAATCGTCCTACACCTTC. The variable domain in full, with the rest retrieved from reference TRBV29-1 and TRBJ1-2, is SAVISQKPSRDICQRGTSLTIQCQVDSQVTMMFWYRQQPGQSLTLIATANQGSEATYESGFVIDKFPISRPNLTFSTLTVSNMSPEDSSIYLCSVDRESSYTFGSGTRLTVV.

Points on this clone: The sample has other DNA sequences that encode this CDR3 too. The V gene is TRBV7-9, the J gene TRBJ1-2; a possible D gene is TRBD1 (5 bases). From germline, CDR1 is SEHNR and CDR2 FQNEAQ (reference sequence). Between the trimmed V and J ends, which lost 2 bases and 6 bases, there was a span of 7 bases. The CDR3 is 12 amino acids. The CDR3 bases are TGTGCCAGCAGCTTAAGGGGCGATGGCTACACCTTC. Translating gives CASSLRGDGYTF.

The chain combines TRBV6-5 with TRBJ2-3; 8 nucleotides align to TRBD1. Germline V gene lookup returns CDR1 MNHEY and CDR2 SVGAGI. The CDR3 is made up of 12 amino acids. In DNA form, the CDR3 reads TGTGCTGGACAGGGTTTCACAGATACGCAGTATTTT. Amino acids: CAGQGFTDTQYF.

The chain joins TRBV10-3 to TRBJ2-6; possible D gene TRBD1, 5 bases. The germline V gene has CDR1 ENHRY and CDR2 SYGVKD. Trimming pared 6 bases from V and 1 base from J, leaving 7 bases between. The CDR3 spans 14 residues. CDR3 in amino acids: CAIRKGSGANVLTF. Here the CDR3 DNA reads TGTGCCATCAGAAAGGGGTCTGGGGCCAACGTCCTGACTTTC.

This CDR3 is CASSLGQAFMNTEAFF. Here the CDR3 DNA reads TGTGCCAGCAGCTTGGGACAGGCCTTCATGAACACTGAAGCTTTCTTT. V gene TRBV7-9 combines with J gene TRBJ1-1; TRBD1 agrees at 8 bases. Losses at the gene ends were 3 bases for V and 0 bases for J; bases not matched to a gene: 6. The CDR3 contains 16 residues. Looked up from germline, CDR1 is SEHNR and CDR2 is FQNEAQ (reference sequence).

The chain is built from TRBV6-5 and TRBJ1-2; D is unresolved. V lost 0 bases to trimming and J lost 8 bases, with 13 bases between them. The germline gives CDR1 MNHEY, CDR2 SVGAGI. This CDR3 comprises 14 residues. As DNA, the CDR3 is TGTGCCAGCAGTTACTCGACCCCTCGGGGAGGCTACACCTTC. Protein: CASSYSTPRGGYTF.

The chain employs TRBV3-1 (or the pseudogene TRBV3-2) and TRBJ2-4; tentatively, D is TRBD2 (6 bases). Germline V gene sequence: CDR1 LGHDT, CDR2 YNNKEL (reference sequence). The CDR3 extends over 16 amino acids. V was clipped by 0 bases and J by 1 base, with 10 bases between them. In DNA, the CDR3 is TGTGCCAGCAGCCAAGAAGCGGGTCCGGCCAAAAACATTCAGTACTTC. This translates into CASSQEAGPAKNIQYF.

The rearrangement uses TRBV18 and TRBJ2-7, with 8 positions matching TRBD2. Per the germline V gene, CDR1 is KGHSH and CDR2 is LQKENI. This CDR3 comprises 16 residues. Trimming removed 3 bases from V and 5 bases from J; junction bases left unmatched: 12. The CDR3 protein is CASSPFSLSGGNEQYF. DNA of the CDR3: TGTGCCAGCTCACCTTTCTCCCTCAGCGGGGGTAACGAGCAGTACTTC.

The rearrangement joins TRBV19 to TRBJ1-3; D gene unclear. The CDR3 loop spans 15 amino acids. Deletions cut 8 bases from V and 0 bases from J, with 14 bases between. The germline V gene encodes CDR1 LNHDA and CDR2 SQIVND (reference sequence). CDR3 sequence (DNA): TGTGCCAGTGACGAAAGACTAGGCTCTGGAAACACCATATATTTT. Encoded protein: CASDERLGSGNTIYF. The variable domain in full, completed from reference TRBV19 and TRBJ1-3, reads DGGITQSPKYLFRKEGQNVTLSCEQNLNHDAMYWYRQDPGQGLRLIYYSQIVNDFQKGDIAEGYSVSREKKESFPLTVTSAQKNPTAFYLCASDERLGSGNTIYFGEGSWLTVV.

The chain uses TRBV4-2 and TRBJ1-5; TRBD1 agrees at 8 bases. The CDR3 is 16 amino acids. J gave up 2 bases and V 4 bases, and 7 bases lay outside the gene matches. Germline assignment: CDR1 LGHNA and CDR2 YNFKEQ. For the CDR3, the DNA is TGTGCCAGCAGCCCCCTCGACAGGGGAGGCAATCAGCCCCAGCATTTT. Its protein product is CASSPLDRGGNQPQHF.